The 14 T cell receptor beta chains below all came from one sample that was sequenced in a study of tumor-infiltrating lymphocytes in oesophageal squamous cell carcinoma. TCRdb re-called the PCR reads through MiXCR, storing one row per CDR3 protein. Among under 25,000 distinct CDR3 sequences listed, approximately 40% were seen once. Input material: blood. These receptor sequences come from a male donor with esophageal squamous cell carcinoma.

Relative to its sample, this clonotype is medium-sized (0.01 to 0.1%). The V gene is TRBV6-1, the J gene TRBJ1-1, with D possibly TRBD1 on 5 matching bases. V was trimmed by 5 bases and J by 1 base, leaving 14 bases between them. Germline values: CDR1 MNHNS, CDR2 SASEGT. This CDR3 spans 15 amino acids. CDR3 bases: TGTGCCAGCAGTACCCGGGACGGCCCGAACACTGAAGCTTTCTTT. Translating gives CASSTRDGPNTEAFF.

This clonotype was counted many times. The rearrangement links TRBV18 to TRBJ2-3; D is unresolved. V lost 6 bases to trimming and J lost 5 bases, with 18 bases between them. Germline V gives CDR1 KGHSH, CDR2 LQKENI. The CDR3 contains 15 residues. The CDR3 region has the DNA TGTGCCAGCTCCCCCGGCGTAAGCGTTGGAGATACGCAGTATTTT. Translation: CASSPGVSVGDTQYF.

In the case of this clonotype: Likely a read error: the CDR3 ends without its conserved phenylalanine or tryptophan. The DNA is omitted, as the CDR3 cannot be located on it reliably, and the CDR3 follows TCRdb's listing. The rearrangement joins TRBV12-3 or TRBV12-4 to TRBJ2-7; the D segment call TRBD2 is taken from the table without a DNA check. Both ends counted, the CDR3 spans 14 residues. This chain's CDR3 is CASAAKDYGYTFGS.

This clonotype was seen at least ten times. The V call is TRBV18, the J call TRBJ2-1; 7 bases are a match to TRBD2. J was trimmed by 8 bases and V by 6 bases; bases with no gene match: 7. The CDR3 sequence is 13 residues long. Germline V gene lookup returns CDR1 KGHSH and CDR2 LQKENI. The CDR3 nucleotides are TGTGCCAGCTCGCGGGAGATAATCGATGAGCAGTTCTTC. Translation gives CASSREIIDEQFF.

This clonotype was detected ten times or more. V is TRBV5-4 and J is TRBJ2-1, with 11 positions matching TRBD2. The J call may be mistaken, given a closer DNA end match to TRBJ2-7. Germline CDR1 SGHNT, CDR2 YYREEE (reference sequence). The CDR3 has 13 amino acids. The CDR3 reads CASSPTSGNKQYF. CDR3 nucleotide sequence: TGTGCCAGCAGCCCGACTAGCGGGAATAAGCAGTACTTC.

Only a few counts were recorded for this clonotype. The chain is built from TRBV7-6 and TRBJ2-5; TRBD2 matches at 14 bases. Germline-derived CDR1 and CDR2 are SGHVS and FNYEAQ. Trimming took 6 bases from V and 6 from J; bases not matched to a gene: 9. This CDR3 has 16 residues. The CDR3 nucleotides are TGTGCCAGCAGTCCGACAGGACTAGCGGGAGGCAAGACCCAGTACTTC. This sequence encodes CASSPTGLAGGKTQYF.

In its sample, this clonotype was seen a few times. Given the absence of the conserved phenylalanine or tryptophan at the CDR3 end, a read error is likely. The DNA is left out, because the CDR3 cannot be placed on it with certainty; the CDR3 is given as TCRdb lists it. This sequence joins TRBV6-2 or TRBV6-3 and TRBJ2-1; the D call of TRBD1 is as the table states it, not checked on the DNA. Termini included, the CDR3 measures 15 amino acids. The germline CDR1 and CDR2 sequences are MNHEY and SVGEGT. The CDR3 here is CASSGQDNYGYTFGS.

V gene TRBV13 combines with J gene TRBJ1-2; 7 bases are shared with TRBD1. Germline lookup yields CDR1 PRHDT and CDR2 FYEKMQ (reference sequence). The CDR3 runs 15 residues. The V gene end was trimmed by 4 bases and the J gene end by 4 bases; junction bases not matched to a gene: 9. CDR3 sequence (DNA): TGTGCCAGCAGCTCACAGGGGTACTCCTCCTATGGCTACACCTTC. It encodes CASSSQGYSSYGYTF.

This clonotype was found once. This sequence joins TRBV6-6 and TRBJ2-7; D not resolved. V lost 2 bases and J lost 5, with 7 bases in between. Germline-derived CDR1 and CDR2 are MNHNY and SVGAGI (reference sequence). This CDR3 contains 12 residues. CDR3 coding DNA: TGTGCCAGCAGTTACGTGCGAGACGAGCAGTACTTC. Protein: CASSYVRDEQYF.

Only a few counts were recorded for this clonotype. The rearrangement uses TRBV12-3 or TRBV12-4 and TRBJ1-3; D remains ambiguous. The CDR3 extends over 15 amino acids. Trimming shortened V by 1 base and J by 4 bases, and 11 bases separated the two germline ends. The CDR3: CASSLEVALGNTIYF. As DNA, the CDR3 is TGTGCCAGCAGTTTAGAGGTGGCCCTGGGAAACACCATATATTTT.

This clonotype was recorded many times. The chain recombines TRBV28 with TRBJ2-5; TRBD2 agrees at 10 bases. CDR1 is MDHEN, CDR2 SYDVKM, per germline. The CDR3 consists of 17 residues. V was clipped by 5 bases and J by 2 bases; unmatched bases: 11. Here the CDR3 DNA reads TGTGCCAGCAGTCCCTATCGAATAGCGGGGGGACAAGAGACCCAGTACTTC. This encodes CASSPYRIAGGQETQYF.

This clonotype is deemed medium-sized (0.01 to 0.1%). This rearrangement joins TRBV7-9 to TRBJ1-1; a weak D match, TRBD1 (6 bases). The length of the CDR3 is 14 residues. Germline V gene lookup returns CDR1 SEHNR and CDR2 FQNEAQ (reference sequence). Trimming stripped 2 bases from V and 1 base from J, with 8 bases between. CDR3 residues: CASSLPGQNTEAFF. DNA of the CDR3: TGTGCCAGCAGCTTACCGGGACAGAACACTGAAGCTTTCTTT.

Sample share makes this clonotype medium-sized. The chain carries TRBV12-3 or TRBV12-4 and TRBJ1-4; 7 nucleotides line up with TRBD1. The junction had 13 bases not matched to a gene; V was cut back by 5 bases and J by 10 bases. The length of the CDR3 is 15 residues. The CDR3 DNA reads TGTGCCAGCAGTCTGGGACAGAAGCGGCACCGAAAACTGTTTTTT. It translates to CASSLGQKRHRKLFF.

Note on this clonotype: This may be a read error, as it is one base from a much larger clone. The J gene is TRBJ2-1, the V gene TRBV6-6; D unclear. Judging by the DNA end, TRBJ2-7 fits better; the J call may be wrong. The CDR3 runs to 13 residues. From germline, CDR1 is MNHNY and CDR2 SVGAGI (reference sequence). CDR3 in amino acids: CASSYSWGNEQYF. Here the CDR3 DNA reads TGTGCCAGCAGTTACTCATGGGGAAATGAGCAGTACTTC.